This T cell receptor beta chain was recorded in a study of OX40 agonist ivuxolimab in advanced cancers. The table came from immunoSEQ multiplex PCR; TCRdb's copy has only in-frame clones and leaves some out. The sample lists 55,000 to 65,000 clones; less than 95% were seen once. Germline CDR1 is SQVTM and CDR2 is ANQGSEA. V was trimmed by 0 bases and J by 5 bases, leaving 9 bases between them. The CDR3 has 13 residues. The sample consisted of CD4+ or CD8+ T cells sorted from blood, taken in a trial of the OX40 agonist ivuxolimab. This clonotype was obtained from an adult with an advanced solid tumor such as melanoma, head and neck, liver or kidney cancer. The chain recombines TRBV29-1 with TRBJ2-3, with D perhaps given as TRBD1 or TRBD2 (5 bases each). CDR3 DNA: TGCAGCGTTGAAGAGGGACGCAGAGATACGCAGTATTTT. Translated, it gives CSVEEGRRDTQYF.